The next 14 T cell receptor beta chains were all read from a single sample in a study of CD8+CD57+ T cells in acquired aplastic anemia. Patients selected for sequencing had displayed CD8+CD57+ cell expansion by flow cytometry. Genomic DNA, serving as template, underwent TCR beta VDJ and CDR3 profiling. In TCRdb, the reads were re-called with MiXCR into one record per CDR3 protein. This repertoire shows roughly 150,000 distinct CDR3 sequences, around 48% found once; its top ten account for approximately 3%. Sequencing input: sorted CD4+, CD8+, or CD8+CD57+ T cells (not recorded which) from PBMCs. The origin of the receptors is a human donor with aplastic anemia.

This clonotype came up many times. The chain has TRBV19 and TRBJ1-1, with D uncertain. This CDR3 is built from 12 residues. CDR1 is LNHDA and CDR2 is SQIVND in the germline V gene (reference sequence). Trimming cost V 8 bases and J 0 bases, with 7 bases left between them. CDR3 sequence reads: CASGYLNTEAFF. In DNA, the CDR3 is TGTGCCAGTGGGTACTTGAACACTGAAGCTTTCTTT.

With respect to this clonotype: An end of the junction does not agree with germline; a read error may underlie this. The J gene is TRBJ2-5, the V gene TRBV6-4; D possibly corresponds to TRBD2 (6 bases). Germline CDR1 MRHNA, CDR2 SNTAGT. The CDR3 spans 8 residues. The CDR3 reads CARRTNLF. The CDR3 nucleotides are TGTGCCAGAAGGACTAACCTCTTC.

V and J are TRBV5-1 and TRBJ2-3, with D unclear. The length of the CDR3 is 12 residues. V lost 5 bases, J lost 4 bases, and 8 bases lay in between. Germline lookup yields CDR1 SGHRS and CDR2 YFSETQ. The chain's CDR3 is CASSLPPDTQYF. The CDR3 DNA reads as TGCGCCAGCAGTTTGCCACCAGATACGCAGTATTTT.

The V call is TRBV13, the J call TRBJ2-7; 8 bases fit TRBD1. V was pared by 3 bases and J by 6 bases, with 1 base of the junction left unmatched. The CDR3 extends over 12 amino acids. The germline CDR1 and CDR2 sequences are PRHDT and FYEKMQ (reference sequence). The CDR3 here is CASSFGTGEQYF. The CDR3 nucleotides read TGTGCCAGCAGCTTCGGGACAGGCGAGCAGTACTTC.

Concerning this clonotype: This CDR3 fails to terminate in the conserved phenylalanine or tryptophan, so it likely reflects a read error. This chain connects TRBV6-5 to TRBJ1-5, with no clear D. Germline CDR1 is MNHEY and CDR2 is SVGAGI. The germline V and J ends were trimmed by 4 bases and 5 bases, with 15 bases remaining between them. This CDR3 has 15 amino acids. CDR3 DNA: TGTGCCAGCAGTTCCACGGGAGCCCGGGATCAGCCCCAGCATGTT. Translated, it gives CASSSTGARDQPQHV.

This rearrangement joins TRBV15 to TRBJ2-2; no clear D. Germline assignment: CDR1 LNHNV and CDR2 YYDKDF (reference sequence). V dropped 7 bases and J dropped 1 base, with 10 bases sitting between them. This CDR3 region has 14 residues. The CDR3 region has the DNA TGTGCCACCACTCAGGACGGGAACACCGGGGAGCTGTTTTTT. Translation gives CATTQDGNTGELFF.

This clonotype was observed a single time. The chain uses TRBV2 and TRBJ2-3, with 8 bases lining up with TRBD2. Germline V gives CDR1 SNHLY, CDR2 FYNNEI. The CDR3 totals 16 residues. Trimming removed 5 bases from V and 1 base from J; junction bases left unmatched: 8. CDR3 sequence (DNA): TGTGCCAGCAGTCCTCGGAGTAGCGGGGGCACAGATACGCAGTATTTT. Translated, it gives CASSPRSSGGTDTQYF.

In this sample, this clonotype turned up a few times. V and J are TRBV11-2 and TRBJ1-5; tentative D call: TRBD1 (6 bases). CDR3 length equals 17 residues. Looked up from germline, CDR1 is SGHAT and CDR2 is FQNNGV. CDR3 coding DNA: TGTACTAGCAGCCCTAGCAGGTTACAGGGCGGCAATCAGCCCCAGCATTTT. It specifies CTSSPSRLQGGNQPQHF.

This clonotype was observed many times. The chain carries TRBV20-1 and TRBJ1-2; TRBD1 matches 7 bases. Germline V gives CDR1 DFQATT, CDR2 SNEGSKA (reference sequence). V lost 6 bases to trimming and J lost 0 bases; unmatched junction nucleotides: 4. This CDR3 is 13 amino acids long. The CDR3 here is CSANDRANYGYTF. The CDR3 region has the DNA TGCAGTGCCAACGACAGGGCTAACTATGGCTACACCTTC.

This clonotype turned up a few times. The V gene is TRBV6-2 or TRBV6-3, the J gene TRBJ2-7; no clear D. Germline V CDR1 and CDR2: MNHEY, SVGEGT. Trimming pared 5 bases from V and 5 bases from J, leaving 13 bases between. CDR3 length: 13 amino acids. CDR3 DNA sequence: TGTGCCAGCAGTCCGCATCGGGCAAACGAGCAGTACTTC. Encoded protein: CASSPHRANEQYF.

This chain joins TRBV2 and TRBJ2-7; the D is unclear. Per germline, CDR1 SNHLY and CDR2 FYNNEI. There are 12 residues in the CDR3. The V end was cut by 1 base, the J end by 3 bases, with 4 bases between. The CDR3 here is CASSEVFYEQYF. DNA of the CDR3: TGTGCCAGCAGTGAAGTGTTCTACGAGCAGTACTTC.

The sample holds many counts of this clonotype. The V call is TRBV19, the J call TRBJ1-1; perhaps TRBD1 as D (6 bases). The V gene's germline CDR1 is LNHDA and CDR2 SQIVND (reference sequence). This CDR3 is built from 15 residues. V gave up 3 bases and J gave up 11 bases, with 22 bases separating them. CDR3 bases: TGTGCCAGTAGTATTGAGGAGACAGGCCCTCGCGAGGCTTTCTTT. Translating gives CASSIEETGPREAFF.

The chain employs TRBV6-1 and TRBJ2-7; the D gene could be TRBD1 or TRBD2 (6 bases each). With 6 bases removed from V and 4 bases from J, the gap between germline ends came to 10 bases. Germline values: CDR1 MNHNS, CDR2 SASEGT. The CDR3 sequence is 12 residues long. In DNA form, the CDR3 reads TGTGCCAGCAGAAGAGGGGGGTACGAGCAGTACTTC. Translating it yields CASRRGGYEQYF.

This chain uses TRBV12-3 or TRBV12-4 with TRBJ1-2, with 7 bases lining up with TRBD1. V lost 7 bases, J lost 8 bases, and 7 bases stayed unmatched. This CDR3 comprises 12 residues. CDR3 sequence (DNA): TGTGCCAGCACTAGGGACAGCAAAGGCTACACCTTC. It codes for CASTRDSKGYTF.